This passage covers 26 T cell receptor beta chains from one sample sequenced in a study of T cells in localized non-small cell lung cancer. Profiling relied on immunoSEQ multiplex PCR, and the TCRdb table lists in-frame clones only, not all of them. The profile shows approximately 49,000 clones, 60% to 80% of them singletons. Sequenced here: peripheral blood, sampled before any cancer treatment. These receptors all stem from a man aged 40 to 70 with stage I squamous cell lung carcinoma.

This chain links TRBV11-2 with TRBJ2-1, with TRBD2 identical over 7 bases. V shed 5 bases, J shed 0 bases, and the junction held 4 bases outside the gene matches. The CDR3 has 15 amino acids. Germline-derived CDR1 and CDR2 are SGHAT and FQNNGV. The chain's CDR3 is CASSTGGSSYNEQFF. The CDR3 nucleotides read TGTGCCAGCAGCACCGGGGGGTCCTCCTACAATGAGCAGTTCTTC. Full variable domain (remainder filled in from reference TRBV11-2 and TRBJ2-1): EAGVAQSPRYKIIEKRQSVAFWCNPISGHATLYWYQQILGQGPKLLIQFQNNGVVDDSQLPKDRFSAERLKGVDSTLKIQPAKLEDSAVYLCASSTGGSSYNEQFFGPGTRLTVL.

This chain joins TRBV2 and TRBJ1-4; D may be TRBD1 (5 bases). This CDR3 contains 14 residues. Germline V lookup: CDR1 SNHLY, CDR2 FYNNEI. The ends were cut back, 8 bases at V and 0 bases at J, with 10 bases in the middle. DNA for the CDR3: TGTGCCAGCGCGACAGAGGCAACTAATGAAAAACTGTTTTTT. Translated: CASATEATNEKLFF. The variable domain in full, completed from reference TRBV2 and TRBJ1-4, reads EPEVTQTPSHQVTQMGQEVILRCVPISNHLYFYWYRQILGQKVEFLVSFYNNEISEKSEIFDDQFSVERPDGSNFTLKIRSTKLEDSAMYFCASATEATNEKLFFGSGTQLSVL.

Comments on this clone: The junction departs from germline at one end; a sequencing error may be responsible. The gene calls are TRBV2 and TRBJ2-7, with D perhaps matching TRBD1 (8 bases). The CDR3 has 15 residues. Germline assignment: CDR1 SNHLY and CDR2 FYNNEI. The CDR3 coding sequence is TGTGCCAGCAGGGAAGACAGGGGACTATCCTACGAGCAGTACTTC. Translating it yields CASREDRGLSYEQYF.

V and J are TRBV6-4 and TRBJ2-2, with D uncertain. Germline V gene sequence: CDR1 MRHNA, CDR2 SNTAGT. The V gene lost 6 bases and the J gene lost 5 bases, with 10 bases spanning the gap. The length of the CDR3 is 13 residues. The CDR3 DNA reads TGTGCCAGCAGCCCTCGGACGACCGGGGAGCTGTTTTTT. It is translated as CASSPRTTGELFF.

V and J are TRBV28 and TRBJ1-5; perhaps TRBD1 as D (5 bases). The CDR3 spans 15 residues. Germline assignment: CDR1 MDHEN and CDR2 SYDVKM. The V end was cut by 1 base, the J end by 7 bases, with 14 bases between. Here the CDR3 DNA reads TGTGCCAGCAGTTTATCATGGGGGGAAGGGCAGCCCCAGCATTTT. Its protein is CASSLSWGEGQPQHF.

There are a few counts of this clone. The chain employs TRBV11-3 and TRBJ2-1, with 9 bases lining up with TRBD2. V dropped 3 bases and J dropped 2; count of bases not matched to a gene: 2. Germline values: CDR1 SGHNT, CDR2 YENEEA. The CDR3 totals 15 residues. This chain's CDR3 is CASSFSGGPYNEQFF. The CDR3, as DNA: TGTGCCAGCAGCTTTAGCGGGGGACCCTACAATGAGCAGTTCTTC.

This chain links TRBV9 with TRBJ1-1, with D possibly TRBD1 on 6 matching bases. The germline V and J ends were trimmed by 4 bases and 5 bases, with 18 bases remaining between them. This CDR3 spans 15 amino acids. Germline V gene sequence: CDR1 SGDLS, CDR2 YYNGEE. The CDR3 loop reads CASSPRRGGGTEAFF. CDR3 coding DNA: TGTGCCAGCAGCCCCCGAAGAGGGGGGGGAACTGAAGCTTTCTTT.

This clone occurred once. The chain employs TRBV2 and TRBJ1-4; possibly TRBD1 for D (5 bases). Trimming left V 6 bases short and J 11 bases short, with 22 bases between. CDR3 length: 15 residues. Germline CDR1 is SNHLY and CDR2 is FYNNEI. The CDR3 here is CASSANRLSGGKLFF. CDR3 bases: TGTGCCAGCAGCGCTAACCGACTCTCCGGGGGGAAACTGTTTTTT.

The chain uses TRBV27 and TRBJ1-2; the D gene is possibly TRBD1 (5 bases). CDR1 and CDR2 (germline): MNHEY, SMNVEV (reference sequence). The CDR3 contains 13 residues. Trimming removed 10 bases from V and 3 bases from J, with 15 bases in between. CDR3 nucleotides: TGTGCCACGTCGCGTTGGGGCGACTATGGCTACACCTTC. Protein product: CATSRWGDYGYTF.

The chain carries TRBV4-3 and TRBJ1-1; unclear D gene. The CDR3 length is 13 residues. V lost 9 bases, J lost 1 base, and 12 bases lay in between. Per germline, CDR1 LGHNA and CDR2 YSLEER. The CDR3 region has the DNA TGCGCCAGTAGAGACCGACAGAACACTGAAGCTTTCTTT. Translated, it gives CASRDRQNTEAFF.

In its sample, this clone was seen a few times. The chain carries TRBV5-4 and TRBJ1-5, with 11 bases that match TRBD1. V shed 4 bases and J 7 bases; nucleotides not matched to a gene: 1. The CDR3 runs to 13 residues. CDR1 is SGHNT and CDR2 is YYREEE in the germline V gene (reference sequence). DNA of the CDR3: TGTGCCAGCAGCAGGGACAGGGGGCAGCCCCAGCATTTT. Protein: CASSRDRGQPQHF.

The chain has TRBV9 and TRBJ1-3, with D possibly being TRBD1 (5 bases). Germline loops: CDR1 SGDLS, CDR2 YYNGEE. Trimming stripped 0 bases from V and 4 bases from J, with 20 bases between. The CDR3 contains 18 residues. The CDR3 reads CASSVEPGSGDFGNTIYF. In nucleotides, the CDR3 is TGTGCCAGCAGCGTAGAACCAGGGAGTGGGGACTTCGGAAACACCATATATTTT.

The rearrangement uses TRBV5-1 and TRBJ1-5; TRBD1 is a possible D gene (6 bases). V lost 0 bases and J lost 1, with 8 bases in between. Germline loops: CDR1 SGHRS, CDR2 YFSETQ. The CDR3 contains 15 residues. Here the CDR3 DNA reads TGCGCCAGCAGCTTGGGGGGGACAAGCAATCAGCCCCAGCATTTT. Protein product: CASSLGGTSNQPQHF.

The V gene is TRBV28, the J gene TRBJ2-1; 10 bases align to TRBD1. Germline V gene data show CDR1 as MDHEN and CDR2 as SYDVKM. V gave up 4 bases and J gave up 8 bases; unmatched junction bases: 5. The CDR3 covers 14 residues. For the CDR3, the DNA is TGTGCCAGCAGTTCGGGACAGGGGCTGGATGAGCAGTTCTTC. Its translation: CASSSGQGLDEQFF.

This clone was detected a few times. The chain links TRBV30 to TRBJ2-1; no clear D gene. V dropped 3 bases and J dropped 5 bases, with 11 bases sitting between them. The CDR3 is 13 residues long. Germline lookup yields CDR1 GTSNPN and CDR2 SVGIG (reference sequence). CDR3 coding DNA: TGTGCCTGGAGACCTTACAGAAACAATGAGCAGTTCTTC. Translating it yields CAWRPYRNNEQFF.

The chain links TRBV7-9 to TRBJ1-1; D unresolved. The CDR3 spans 13 residues. Per the germline V gene, CDR1 is SEHNR and CDR2 is FQNEAQ (reference sequence). Trimming cost V 1 base and J 2 bases, with 5 bases left between them. This chain's CDR3 is CASSLEGNTEAFF. The CDR3 DNA reads as TGTGCCAGCAGCTTAGAGGGAAACACTGAAGCTTTCTTT.

The chain links TRBV6-5 to TRBJ2-7; D is possibly TRBD1 or TRBD2 (6 bases each). The CDR3 has 14 amino acids. V lost 6 bases, J lost 3 bases, and 15 bases lay in between. Germline assignment: CDR1 MNHEY and CDR2 SVGAGI. CDR3 sequence: CASSHREEGYEQYF. The CDR3 nucleotides read TGTGCCAGCAGCCACAGGGAGGAAGGCTACGAGCAGTACTTC.

The chain uses TRBV28 and TRBJ1-2; TRBD1 might be the D (6 bases). This CDR3 is 16 amino acids long. In germline, CDR1 is MDHEN, CDR2 SYDVKM. V was clipped by 4 bases and J by 3 bases, with 18 bases between them. The CDR3 DNA is TGTGCCAGCAGTTCCCTGGGGGCAGATGTTTACTATGGCTACACCTTC. This gives the protein CASSSLGADVYYGYTF.

This sequence joins TRBV5-4 and TRBJ2-2; 11 nucleotides match TRBD2. Germline CDR1 is SGHNT and CDR2 is YYREEE (reference sequence). The length of the CDR3 is 17 residues. Trimming took 2 bases from V and 5 from J; bases not matched to a gene: 8. This CDR3 reads CASSFSGGAGRTGELFF. The CDR3 nucleotides are TGTGCCAGCAGCTTTAGCGGGGGGGCCGGGAGGACCGGGGAGCTGTTTTTT.

The gene calls are TRBV5-1 and TRBJ1-4; 9 positions agree with TRBD1. The germline CDR1 and CDR2 sequences are SGHRS and YFSETQ. The CDR3 runs 14 residues. The V segment lost 4 bases and the J segment 5 bases; nucleotides outside the gene matches: 3. CDR3 bases: TGCGCCAGCAGCCCAGGACAGGGGAATGAAAAACTGTTTTTT. As protein: CASSPGQGNEKLFF.

A single count supports this clone. The chain recombines TRBV29-1 with TRBJ2-5; possibly TRBD2 for D (6 bases). Trimming took 6 bases from V and 5 from J, leaving 13 bases between them. This CDR3 comprises 12 residues. Germline CDR1 is SQVTM and CDR2 is ANQGSEA. The CDR3 nucleotides are TGCAGCGTGGGGGGACTCGGGGAGACCCAGTACTTC. Its translation is CSVGGLGETQYF.

The chain recombines TRBV19 with TRBJ2-2, with D perhaps TRBD1 (6 bases). Per germline, CDR1 LNHDA and CDR2 SQIVND (reference sequence). The CDR3 is made up of 13 amino acids. With 2 bases removed from V and 5 bases from J, the gap between germline ends came to 6 bases. The CDR3 coding sequence is TGTGCCAGTAGTATAAGGGGGACCGGGGAGCTGTTTTTT. This codes for CASSIRGTGELFF.

The chain couples TRBV18 to TRBJ1-1; no reliable D call. Per the germline V gene, CDR1 is KGHSH and CDR2 is LQKENI. V shed 4 bases and J shed 1 base, with 7 bases lying between them. The CDR3 has 13 residues. The CDR3 bases are TGTGCCAGCTCACGTGGAGAGAACACTGAAGCTTTCTTT. It codes for CASSRGENTEAFF.

The V gene is TRBV7-3, the J gene TRBJ1-1; D is possibly TRBD1 (6 bases). The germline CDR1 and CDR2 sequences are SGHTA and FQGTGA. This CDR3 comprises 13 residues. V lost 4 bases, J lost 8 bases, and 14 bases lay in between. The CDR3 nucleotides read TGTGCCAGCAGCTCGACAGGCCTTGGAGAAGCTTTCTTT. Translation: CASSSTGLGEAFF.

DNA of the CDR3: TGTGCCATCAGTGCCAGGGAATCACTCTCTTACGAGCAGTACTTC. The encoded protein is CAISARESLSYEQYF. V and J are TRBV10-3 and TRBJ2-7; D is perhaps TRBD1 (5 bases). The V gene lost 4 bases and the J gene lost 4 bases, with 17 bases spanning the gap. This CDR3 spans 15 amino acids. Germline loops: CDR1 ENHRY, CDR2 SYGVKD.

The V and J genes are TRBV27 and TRBJ2-1; 8 nucleotides line up with TRBD1. CDR1 and CDR2 (germline): MNHEY, SMNVEV (reference sequence). Germline trimming cut 5 bases from V and 1 base from J; bases unmatched to any gene: 4. This CDR3 has 15 residues. The CDR3 loop reads CASSPRQGSYNEQFF. DNA for the CDR3: TGTGCCAGCAGTCCTCGACAGGGGTCCTACAATGAGCAGTTCTTC.